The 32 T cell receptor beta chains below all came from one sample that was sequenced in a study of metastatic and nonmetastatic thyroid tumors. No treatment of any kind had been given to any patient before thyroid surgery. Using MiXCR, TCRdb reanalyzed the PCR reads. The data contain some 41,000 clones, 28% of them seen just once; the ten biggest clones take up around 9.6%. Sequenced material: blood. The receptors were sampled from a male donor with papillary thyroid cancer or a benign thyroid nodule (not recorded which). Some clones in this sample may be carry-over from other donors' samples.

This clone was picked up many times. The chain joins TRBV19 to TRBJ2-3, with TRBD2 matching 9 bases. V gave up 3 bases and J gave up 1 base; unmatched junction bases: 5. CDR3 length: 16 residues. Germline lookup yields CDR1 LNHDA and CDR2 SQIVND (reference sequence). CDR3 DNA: TGTGCCAGTAGTATCTCATGGACTAGCGGCACAGATACGCAGTATTTT. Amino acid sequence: CASSISWTSGTDTQYF.

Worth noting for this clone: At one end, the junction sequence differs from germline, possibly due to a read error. The CDR3 here is CVSSKSGELYF. DNA of the CDR3: TGTGTCAGCAGTAAATCCGGGGAGCTGTATTTT. The chain joins TRBV27 to TRBJ2-2, with D maybe TRBD2 (5 bases). This CDR3 region has 11 residues. Germline V gene lookup returns CDR1 MNHEY and CDR2 SMNVEV (reference sequence).

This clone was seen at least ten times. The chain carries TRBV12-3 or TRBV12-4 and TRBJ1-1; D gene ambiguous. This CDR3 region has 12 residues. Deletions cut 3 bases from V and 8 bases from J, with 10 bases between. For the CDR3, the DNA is TGTGCCAGCAGTTTCCTAGGAGGGGAAGCTTTCTTT. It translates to CASSFLGGEAFF.

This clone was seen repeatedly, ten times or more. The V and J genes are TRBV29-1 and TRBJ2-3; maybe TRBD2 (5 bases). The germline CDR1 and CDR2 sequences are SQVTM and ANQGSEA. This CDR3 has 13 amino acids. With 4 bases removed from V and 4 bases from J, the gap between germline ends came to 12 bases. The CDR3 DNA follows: TGCAGCGTTGGAGATCTAGCAGCAGATACGCAGTATTTT. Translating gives CSVGDLAADTQYF.

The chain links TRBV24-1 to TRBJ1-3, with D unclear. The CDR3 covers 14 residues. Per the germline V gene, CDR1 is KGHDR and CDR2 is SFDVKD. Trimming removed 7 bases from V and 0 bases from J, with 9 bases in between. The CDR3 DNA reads TGTGCCACCAGAAGCGTCCCCTCTGGAAACACCATATATTTT. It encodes CATRSVPSGNTIYF.

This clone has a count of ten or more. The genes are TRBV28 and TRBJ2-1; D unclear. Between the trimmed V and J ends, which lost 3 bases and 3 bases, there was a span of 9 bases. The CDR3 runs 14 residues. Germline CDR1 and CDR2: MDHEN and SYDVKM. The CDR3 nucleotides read TGTGCCAGCAGTTTTTTGCGCGACTACAATGAGCAGTTCTTC. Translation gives CASSFLRDYNEQFF. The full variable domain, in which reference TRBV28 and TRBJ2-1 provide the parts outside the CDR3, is DVKVTQSSRYLVKRTGEKVFLECVQDMDHENMFWYRQDPGLGLRLIYFSYDVKMKEKGDIPEGYSVSREKKERFSLILESASTNQTSMYLCASSFLRDYNEQFFGPGTRLTVL.

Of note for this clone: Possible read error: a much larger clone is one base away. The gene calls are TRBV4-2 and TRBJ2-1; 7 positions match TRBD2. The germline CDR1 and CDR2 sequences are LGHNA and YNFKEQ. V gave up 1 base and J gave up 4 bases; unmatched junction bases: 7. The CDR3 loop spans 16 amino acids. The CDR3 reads CASSQAAGGGYNEQFF. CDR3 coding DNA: TGTGCCAGCAGCCAAGCCGCCGGCGGGGGTTACAATGAGCAGTTCTTC.

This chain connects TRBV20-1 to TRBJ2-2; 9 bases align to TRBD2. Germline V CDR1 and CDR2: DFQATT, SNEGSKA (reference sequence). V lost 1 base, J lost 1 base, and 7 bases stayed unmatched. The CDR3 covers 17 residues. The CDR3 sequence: CSARGAGLAGNTGELFF. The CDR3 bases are TGCAGTGCTAGAGGGGCGGGACTAGCAGGGAACACCGGGGAGCTGTTTTTT.

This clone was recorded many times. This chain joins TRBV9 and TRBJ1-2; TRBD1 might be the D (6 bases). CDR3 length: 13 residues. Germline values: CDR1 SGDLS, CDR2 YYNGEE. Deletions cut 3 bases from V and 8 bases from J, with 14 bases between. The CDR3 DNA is TGTGCCAGCAGCGGAATAGGGGGGAACGGCTACACCTTC. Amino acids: CASSGIGGNGYTF.

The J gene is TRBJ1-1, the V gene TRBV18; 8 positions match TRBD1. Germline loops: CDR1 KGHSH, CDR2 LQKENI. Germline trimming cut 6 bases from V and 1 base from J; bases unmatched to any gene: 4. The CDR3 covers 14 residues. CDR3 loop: CASSQGAGNTEAFF. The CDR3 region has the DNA TGTGCCAGCTCCCAGGGGGCCGGGAACACTGAAGCTTTCTTT.

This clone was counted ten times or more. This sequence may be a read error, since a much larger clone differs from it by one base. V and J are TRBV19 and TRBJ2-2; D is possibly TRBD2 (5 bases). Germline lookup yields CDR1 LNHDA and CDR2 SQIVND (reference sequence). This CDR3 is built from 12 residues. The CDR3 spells CASSLGPGELYF. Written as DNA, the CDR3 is TGTGCCAGTAGTCTCGGACCTGGGGAGCTGTATTTT.

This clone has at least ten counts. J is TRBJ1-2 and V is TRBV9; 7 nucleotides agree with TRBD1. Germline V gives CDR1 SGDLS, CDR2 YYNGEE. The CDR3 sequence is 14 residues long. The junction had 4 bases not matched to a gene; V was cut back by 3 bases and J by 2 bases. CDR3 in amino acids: CASSDPRGNYGYTF. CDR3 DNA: TGTGCCAGCAGCGACCCCAGGGGGAACTATGGCTACACCTTC.

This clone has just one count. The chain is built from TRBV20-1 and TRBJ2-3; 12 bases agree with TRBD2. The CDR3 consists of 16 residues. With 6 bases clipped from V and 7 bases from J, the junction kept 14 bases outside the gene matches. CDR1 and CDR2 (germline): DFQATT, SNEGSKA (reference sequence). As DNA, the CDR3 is TGCAGTGCATATCTTCTAGCGGGGGGGCCTGAATATACGCAGTATTTT. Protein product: CSAYLLAGGPEYTQYF.

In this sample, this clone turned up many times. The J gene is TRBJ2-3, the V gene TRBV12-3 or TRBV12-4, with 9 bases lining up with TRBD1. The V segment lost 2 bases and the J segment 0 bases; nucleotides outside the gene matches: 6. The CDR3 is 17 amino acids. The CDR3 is CASSLTGQGTSTDTQYF. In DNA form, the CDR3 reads TGTGCCAGCAGTTTAACGGGACAGGGTACTAGCACAGATACGCAGTATTTT.

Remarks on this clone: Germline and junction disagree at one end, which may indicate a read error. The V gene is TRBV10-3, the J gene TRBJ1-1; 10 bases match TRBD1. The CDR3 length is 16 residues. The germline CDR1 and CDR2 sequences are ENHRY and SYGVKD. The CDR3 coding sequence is TGTGCCACTTTAAGGCTCTCGGGACAGGGGAACACTGGAGCTTTCTTT. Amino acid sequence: CATLRLSGQGNTGAFF.

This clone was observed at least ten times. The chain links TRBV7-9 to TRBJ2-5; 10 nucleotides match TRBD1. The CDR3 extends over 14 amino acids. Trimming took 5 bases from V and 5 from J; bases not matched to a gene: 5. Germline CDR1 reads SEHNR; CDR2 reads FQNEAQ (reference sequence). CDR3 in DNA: TGTGCCAGCAGCACCGGGACAGGGGCTGAGACCCAGTACTTC. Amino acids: CASSTGTGAETQYF.

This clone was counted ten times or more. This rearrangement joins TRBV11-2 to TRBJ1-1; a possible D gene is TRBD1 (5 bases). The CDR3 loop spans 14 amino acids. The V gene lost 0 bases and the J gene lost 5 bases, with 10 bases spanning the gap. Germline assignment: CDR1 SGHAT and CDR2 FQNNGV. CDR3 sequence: CASSLEAGWTEAFF. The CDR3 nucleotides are TGTGCCAGCAGCTTAGAGGCAGGGTGGACTGAAGCTTTCTTT.

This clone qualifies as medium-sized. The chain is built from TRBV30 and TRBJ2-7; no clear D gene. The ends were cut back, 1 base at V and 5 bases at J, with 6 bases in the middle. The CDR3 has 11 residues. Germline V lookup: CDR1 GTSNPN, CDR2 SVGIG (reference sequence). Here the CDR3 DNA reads TGTGCCTGGAGTGGGGATGACGAGCAGTACTTC. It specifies CAWSGDDEQYF.

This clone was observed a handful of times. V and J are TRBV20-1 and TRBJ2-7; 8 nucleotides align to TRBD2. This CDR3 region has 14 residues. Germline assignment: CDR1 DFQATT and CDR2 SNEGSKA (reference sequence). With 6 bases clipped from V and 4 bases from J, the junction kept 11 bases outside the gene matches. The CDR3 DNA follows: TGCAGTGCCTATAGCGGGAACAAGGGATACGAGCAGTACTTC. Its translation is CSAYSGNKGYEQYF.

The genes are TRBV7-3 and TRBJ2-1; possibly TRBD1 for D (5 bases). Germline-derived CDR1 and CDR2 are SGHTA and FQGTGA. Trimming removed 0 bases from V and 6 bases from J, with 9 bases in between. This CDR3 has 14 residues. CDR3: CASSLTQGINEQFF. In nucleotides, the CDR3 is TGTGCCAGCAGCTTAACCCAGGGTATCAATGAGCAGTTCTTC.

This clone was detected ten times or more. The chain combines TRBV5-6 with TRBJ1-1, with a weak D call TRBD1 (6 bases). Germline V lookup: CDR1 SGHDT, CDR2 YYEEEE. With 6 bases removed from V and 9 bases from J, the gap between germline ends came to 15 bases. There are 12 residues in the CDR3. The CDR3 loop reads CASTTLDRQAFF. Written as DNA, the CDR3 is TGTGCCAGCACCACCCTCGACAGGCAAGCTTTCTTT. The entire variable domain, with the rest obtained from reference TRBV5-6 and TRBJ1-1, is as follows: DAGVTQSPTHLIKTRGQQVTLRCSPKSGHDTVSWYQQALGQGPQFIFQYYEEEERQRGNFPDRFSGHQFPNYSSELNVNALLLGDSALYLCASTTLDRQAFFGQGTRLTVV.

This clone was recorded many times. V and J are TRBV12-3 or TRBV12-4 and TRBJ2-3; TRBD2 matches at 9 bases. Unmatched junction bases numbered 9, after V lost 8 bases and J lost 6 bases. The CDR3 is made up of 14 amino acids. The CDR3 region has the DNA TGTGCCAGCGGGTTTGGCGGGGGGGTTGATACGCAGTATTTT. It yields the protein CASGFGGGVDTQYF.

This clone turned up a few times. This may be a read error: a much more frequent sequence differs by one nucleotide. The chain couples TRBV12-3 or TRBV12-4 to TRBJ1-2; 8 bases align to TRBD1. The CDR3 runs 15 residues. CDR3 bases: TGTGCCAGCACCTTAAAGCTCGCAGGGGGCTATGGCTGCACCTTC. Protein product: CASTLKLAGGYGCTF.

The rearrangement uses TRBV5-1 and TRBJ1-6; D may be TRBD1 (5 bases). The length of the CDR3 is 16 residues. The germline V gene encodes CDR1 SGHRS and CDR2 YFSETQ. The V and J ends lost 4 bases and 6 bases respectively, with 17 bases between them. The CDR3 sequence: CASSLHPQVLNSPLHF. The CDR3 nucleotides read TGCGCCAGCAGCCTCCATCCACAGGTGCTTAATTCACCCCTCCACTTT.

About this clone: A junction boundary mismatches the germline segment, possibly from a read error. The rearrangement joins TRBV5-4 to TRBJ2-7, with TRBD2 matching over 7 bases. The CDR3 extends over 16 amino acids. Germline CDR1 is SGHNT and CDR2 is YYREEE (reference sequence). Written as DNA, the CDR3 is TGTGCCAGCATCTTGGGAGGGTTGCAGATAACCTACCAGCAGTACTTC. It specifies CASILGGLQITYQQYF.

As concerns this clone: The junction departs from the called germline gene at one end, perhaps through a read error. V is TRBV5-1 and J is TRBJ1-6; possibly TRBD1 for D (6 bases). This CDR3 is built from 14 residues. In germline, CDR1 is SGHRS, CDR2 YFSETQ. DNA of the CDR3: TGCGCGAGCAGGTTTGGGACAATTAATTCACGCCTCCACTTT. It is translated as CASRFGTINSRLHF.

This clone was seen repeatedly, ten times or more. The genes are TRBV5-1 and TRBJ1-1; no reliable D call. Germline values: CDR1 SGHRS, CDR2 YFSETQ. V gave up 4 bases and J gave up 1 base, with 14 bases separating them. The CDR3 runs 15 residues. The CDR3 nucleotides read TGCGCCAGCAGCCTAAATGTGGCGGGGAACACTGAAGCTTTCTTT. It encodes CASSLNVAGNTEAFF.

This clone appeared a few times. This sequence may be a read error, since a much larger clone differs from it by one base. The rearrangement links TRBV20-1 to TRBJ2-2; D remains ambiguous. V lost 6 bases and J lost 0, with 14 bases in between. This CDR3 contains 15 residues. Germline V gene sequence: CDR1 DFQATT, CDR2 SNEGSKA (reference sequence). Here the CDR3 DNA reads TGCAGTGCCCCACGGGTGGTGTCGAACACCGGGGAGCTGTTTTTT. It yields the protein CSAPRVVSNTGELFF.

The CDR3 here is CASSQRSDEQYF. The CDR3 DNA sequence: TGTGCCAGCAGCCAACGATCCGACGAGCAGTACTTC. This chain uses TRBV7-8 with TRBJ2-7; D unresolved. V was cut by 5 bases and J by 5 bases, with 10 bases left in between. The V gene's germline CDR1 is SGHVS and CDR2 FQNEAQ. The CDR3 covers 12 residues. The whole variable domain, remainder taken from reference TRBV7-8 and TRBJ2-7, is GAGVSQSPRYKVAKRGQDVALRCDPISGHVSLFWYQQALGQGPEFLTYFQNEAQLDKSGLPSDRFFAERPEGSVSTLKIQRTQQEDSAVYLCASSQRSDEQYFGPGTRLTVT.

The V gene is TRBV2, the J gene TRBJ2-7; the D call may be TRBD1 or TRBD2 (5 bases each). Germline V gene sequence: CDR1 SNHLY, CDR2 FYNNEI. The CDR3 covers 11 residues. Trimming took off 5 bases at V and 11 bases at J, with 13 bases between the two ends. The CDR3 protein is CASSIRDGEYF. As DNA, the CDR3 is TGTGCCAGCAGTATCCGGGACGGGGAGTACTTC.

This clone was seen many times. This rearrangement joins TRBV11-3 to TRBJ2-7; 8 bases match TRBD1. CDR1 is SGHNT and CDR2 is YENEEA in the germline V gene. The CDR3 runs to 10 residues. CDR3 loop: CASLPTGDCV. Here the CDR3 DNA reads TGTGCCAGTTTACCGACAGGGGATTGCGTC.

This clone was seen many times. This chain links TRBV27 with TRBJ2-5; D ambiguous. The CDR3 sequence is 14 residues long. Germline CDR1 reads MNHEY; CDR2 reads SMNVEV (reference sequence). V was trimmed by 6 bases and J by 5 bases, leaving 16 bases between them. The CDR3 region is CASSAEPRRETQYF. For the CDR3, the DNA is TGTGCCAGCAGCGCCGAGCCCCGGCGGGAGACCCAGTACTTC.